Reported below is one T cell receptor (beta chain). The antigen is unknown. The data were obtained in a study of T cells in Graves' hyperthyroidism and ophthalmopathy. Study-level points and caveats: Researchers report that a 13 V-J model separated ophthalmopathy from stable hyperthyroidism. Most thyroid clonotypes expanded above 0.001 appeared in blood too.

Germline values: CDR1 SEHNR, CDR2 FQNEAQ (reference sequence). V lost 5 bases to trimming and J lost 0 bases; unmatched junction nucleotides: 6. The CDR3 covers 15 residues. Researchers took RNA transcripts and amplified the TCR beta CDR3 regions from them. First-round RT-PCR of the TCR CDR3 relied on the HTBI primer set. TCRdb independently ran MiXCR on the multiplex PCR reads; one entry per CDR3 protein. The data show 480,000 or so distinct CDR3 sequences, 46% seen once. Those patients with uncontrolled infection, other autoimmune disease, pregnancy or lactation were excluded. Diagnosis rested on symptoms, serum thyroxine and TRAb, thyroid ultrasound, and orbital computed tomography.

This chain connects TRBV7-9 to TRBJ2-7; 8 nucleotides match TRBD1. This clonotype was sampled from an adult woman with Graves' disease, either hyperthyroidism or ophthalmopathy (not recorded which). The specimen sequenced was peripheral blood or thyroid tissue (not recorded which). In DNA, the CDR3 is TGTGCCAGCAGCCACCGGGACAGGTACTCCTACGAGCAGTACTTC. Translated: CASSHRDRYSYEQYF. The entire variable domain, with the rest obtained from reference TRBV7-9 and TRBJ2-7, is as follows: DTGVSQNPRHKITKRGQNVTFRCDPISEHNRLYWYRQTLGQGPEFLTYFQNEAQLEKSRLLSDRFSAERPKGSFSTLEIQRTEQGDSAMYLCASSHRDRYSYEQYFGPGTRLTVT.